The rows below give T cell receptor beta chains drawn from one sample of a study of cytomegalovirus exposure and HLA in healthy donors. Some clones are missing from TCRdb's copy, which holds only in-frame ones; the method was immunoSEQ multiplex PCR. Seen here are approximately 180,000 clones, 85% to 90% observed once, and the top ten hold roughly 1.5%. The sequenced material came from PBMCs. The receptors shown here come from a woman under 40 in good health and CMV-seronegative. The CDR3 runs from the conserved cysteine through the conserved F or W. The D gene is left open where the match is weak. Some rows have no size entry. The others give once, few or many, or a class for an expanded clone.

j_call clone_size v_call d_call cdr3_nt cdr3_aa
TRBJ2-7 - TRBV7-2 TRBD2 TGTGCCAGCAGCCTGGGACTAGCCTACGAGCAGTACTTC CASSLGLAYEQYF
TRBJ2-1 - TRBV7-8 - TGTGCCAGCAGCGACCTTATGGGAGCCTACAATGAGCAGTTCTTC CASSDLMGAYNEQFF
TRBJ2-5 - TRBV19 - TGTGCCAGTAGTATGAATCCAGGAAACGTACAAGAGACCCAGTACTTC CASSMNPGNVQETQYF
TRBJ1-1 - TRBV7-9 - TGTGCCAGCAGCCCCATTGGACAGTGGAACACTGAAGCTTTCTTT CASSPIGQWNTEAFF
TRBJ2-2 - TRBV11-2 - TGTGCCAGCAGCTTAGTTACAGGGCCCGGGGAGCTGTTTTTT CASSLVTGPGELFF
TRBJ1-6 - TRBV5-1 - TGCGCCAGCAGCTTTACAGGGTCGGATAATTCACCCCTCCACTTT CASSFTGSDNSPLHF
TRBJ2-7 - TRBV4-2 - TGTGCCAGCAGCCAAGATCTTGCGAGGGTTCAGAACGAGCAGTACTTC CASSQDLARVQNEQYF
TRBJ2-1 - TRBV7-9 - TGTGCCAGCAGCCCAGGGGTTCGCAATGAGCAGTTCTTC CASSPGVRNEQFF
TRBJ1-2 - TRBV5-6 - TGTGCCAGCAGCTTAATTAGTGACACCTATGGCTACACCTTC CASSLISDTYGYTF
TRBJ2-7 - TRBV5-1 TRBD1 TGCGCCAGCAGCCAAAGCGCCGGGACAGGCTCCTACGAGCAGTACTTC CASSQSAGTGSYEQYF
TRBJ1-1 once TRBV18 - TGTGCCAGCTCACCACCGACTCACACAGGGACGGTTGAAGCTTTCTTT CASSPPTHTGTVEAFF
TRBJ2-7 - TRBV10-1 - TGCGCCAGCAGTGCTCAGATCTACGAGCAGTACTTC CASSAQIYEQYF
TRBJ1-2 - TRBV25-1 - TGTGCCAGCAGTGATGACGGGGGGGCGTATGGCTACACCTTC CASSDDGGAYGYTF
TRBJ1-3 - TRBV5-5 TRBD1 TGTGCCAGCAGCTTGGCCATCGGGACAGGGGCTGGAAACACCATATATTTT CASSLAIGTGAGNTIYF
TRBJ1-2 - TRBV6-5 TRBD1 TGTGCCAGCAGCACAACAGGGGACTATGGCTACACCTTC CASSTTGDYGYTF
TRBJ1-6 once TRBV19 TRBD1 TGTGCCAGTAGTCTGGTGACAGGGAATTCACCCCTCCACTTT CASSLVTGNSPLHF
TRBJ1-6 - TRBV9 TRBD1 TGTGCCAGCAGCGTAGAGGACAGGGGGGGTTCACCCCTCCACTTT CASSVEDRGGSPLHF
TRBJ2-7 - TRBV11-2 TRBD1 TGTGCCAGCAGCCCCCAAGGACAGGGTTACGAGCAGTACTTC CASSPQGQGYEQYF
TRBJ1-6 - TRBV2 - TGTGCCAGCACCCTCACTGATTCGAGGTCGGGTTCACCCCTCCACTTT CASTLTDSRSGSPLHF
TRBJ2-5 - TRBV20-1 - TGCAGTGCCACCCCCGGGGAGACCCAGTACTTC CSATPGETQYF
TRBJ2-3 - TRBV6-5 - TGTGCCAGCAGTTTTGGGGGGGCCGGCACAGATACGCAGTATTTT CASSFGGAGTDTQYF
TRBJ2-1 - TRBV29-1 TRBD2 TGCAGCGTTGATTTCTCGTCTATAACTAGCGGGGGGGACAATGAGCAGTTCTTC CSVDFSSITSGGDNEQFF
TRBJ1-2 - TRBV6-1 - TGTGCCAGCAGTGAGACAGCAACTGACTATGGCTACACCTTC CASSETATDYGYTF
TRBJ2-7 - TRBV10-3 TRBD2 TGTGCCATCAGTCCTAGCGGGGGGCGAGAGCAGTACTTC CAISPSGGREQYF
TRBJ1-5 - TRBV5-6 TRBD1 TGTGCCAGCAGCTTGTGGGGACAGGGCCGTCAGCCCCAGCATTTT CASSLWGQGRQPQHF
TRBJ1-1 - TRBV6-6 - TGTGCCAGCAGTCCCGGGAGGGCGATGAACACTGAAGCTTTCTTT CASSPGRAMNTEAFF
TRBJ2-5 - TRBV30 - TGTGCCTGGAGCGCTGGCAGTGGGACCCAGTACTTC CAWSAGSGTQYF
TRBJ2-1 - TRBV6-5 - TGTGCCAGCAGCCGGACGGGAGAAAATGAGCAGTTCTTC CASSRTGENEQFF
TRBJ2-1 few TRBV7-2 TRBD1 TGTGCCAGCGGGGACAGTTACAATGAGCAGTTCTTC CASGDSYNEQFF
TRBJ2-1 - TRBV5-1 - TGCGCCAGCAGCTTGGACTCTACGTCCTATGAGCAGTTCTTC CASSLDSTSYEQFF
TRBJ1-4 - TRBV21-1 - TGTGCCAGCAGCAAAGTGGAGTTGGGACAGGGAGGTGAAAAACTGTTTTTT CASSKVELGQGGEKLFF
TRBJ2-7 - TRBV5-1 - TGCGCCAGCAGCAAAGCAACGTTAAGCTCCTACGAGCAGTACTTC CASSKATLSSYEQYF